The source of this T cell receptor beta chain is a study of blood T cell repertoires in COVID-19. The germline V gene has CDR1 ENHRY and CDR2 SYGVKD. V trimming: 5 bases; J trimming: 4 bases; junction bases outside the gene matches: 10. The CDR3 is made up of 15 amino acids. The data were produced by immunoSEQ multiplex PCR, yet TCRdb's version contains in-frame clones alone and is incomplete. The table has fewer than 350,000 clones, 70% to 90% seen once; the top ten hold under 15%. Sequenced input: peripheral blood. The rearrangement joins TRBV10-3 to TRBJ1-2; 7 nucleotides match TRBD1. The sequence was collected from a woman aged 70 to 79 with COVID-19, enrolled during active disease. Written as DNA, the CDR3 is TGTGCCATCAGTCCGAGCTCAGGGGGAGGCTATGGCTACACCTTC. Translated, it gives CAISPSSGGGYGYTF.